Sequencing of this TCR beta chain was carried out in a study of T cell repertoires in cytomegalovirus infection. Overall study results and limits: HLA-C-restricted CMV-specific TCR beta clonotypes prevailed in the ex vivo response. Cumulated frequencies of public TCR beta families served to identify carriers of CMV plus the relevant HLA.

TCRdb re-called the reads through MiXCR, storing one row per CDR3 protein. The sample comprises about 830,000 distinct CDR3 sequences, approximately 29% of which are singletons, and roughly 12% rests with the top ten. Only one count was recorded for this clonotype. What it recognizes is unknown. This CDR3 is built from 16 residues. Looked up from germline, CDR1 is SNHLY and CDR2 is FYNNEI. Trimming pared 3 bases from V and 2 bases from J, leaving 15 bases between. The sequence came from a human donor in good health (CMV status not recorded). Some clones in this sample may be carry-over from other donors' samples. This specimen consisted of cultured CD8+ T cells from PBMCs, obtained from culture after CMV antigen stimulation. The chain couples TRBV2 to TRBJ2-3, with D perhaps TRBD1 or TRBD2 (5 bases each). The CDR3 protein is CASSEERQGDTDTQYF. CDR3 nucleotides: TGTGCCAGCAGTGAGGAGCGGCAGGGAGACACAGATACGCAGTATTTT.